This T cell receptor (beta chain) was captured by sequencing in a study of control samples from healthy donors and cancer patients. Germline loops: CDR1 MGHRA, CDR2 YSYEKL. The CDR3 has 20 amino acids. The V and J ends lost 0 bases and 0 bases respectively, with 21 bases between them. Libraries were prepared by immunoSEQ multiplex PCR; TCRdb keeps only in-frame clonotypes and omits some of them. The sample carries 100,000 to 150,000 clones, 85% to 95% recorded once. This clone was counted a few times. The chain employs TRBV4-1 and TRBJ1-5, with D unclear. The TCR originated in an older man with head and neck cancer. Sequenced input: PBMCs. CDR3: CASSQDGVVNNSYSNQPQHF. In DNA, the CDR3 is TGCGCCAGCAGCCAAGATGGGGTTGTCAACAACTCTTATAGCAATCAGCCCCAGCATTTT.